This is a list of T cell receptor beta chains from one sample in a study of T and B cells in COVID-19 patients. One entry per CDR3 protein results from TCRdb running MiXCR on the multiplex PCR reads. The data show 4,500 to 6,000 distinct CDR3 sequences, 30% to 40% seen once. Sample: blood. These receptors were collected from a human donor who had recovered from COVID-19. Both conserved end residues are part of each CDR3. Each record gives: D gene, clone size, V gene, J gene, CDR3 DNA, CDR3 protein. D genes are given only for firm matches. The size of a clone is reported for some rows only, either as once, few or many, or as a class for expanded clones.

d_gene: TRBD1; abundance: medium-sized; v_gene: TRBV6-5; j_gene: TRBJ1-2; CDR3nt: TGTGCCAGCAGTTACACAGGACAGGGAGCGGGCTACACCTTC; CDR3aa: CASSYTGQGAGYTF
d_gene: -; abundance: -; v_gene: TRBV20-1; j_gene: TRBJ2-7; CDR3nt: TGCAGTACTAGTAAGACTGACGGCCCCTACGAGCAGTACTTC; CDR3aa: CSTSKTDGPYEQYF
d_gene: -; abundance: -; v_gene: TRBV27; j_gene: TRBJ1-2; CDR3nt: TGTGCCAGCAGTCCACGAGCCAGACAGCTACTTAACTATGGCTACACCTTC; CDR3aa: CASSPRARQLLNYGYTF
d_gene: TRBD1; abundance: -; v_gene: TRBV5-1; j_gene: TRBJ2-5; CDR3nt: TGCGCCAGCAGCTTGACAGGGGACGGGAAGACCCAGTACTTC; CDR3aa: CASSLTGDGKTQYF
d_gene: TRBD2; abundance: -; v_gene: TRBV20-1; j_gene: TRBJ2-3; CDR3nt: TGCAGTGCAACCGGGACTAGCGGGATATCGGCCACAGATACGCAGTATTTT; CDR3aa: CSATGTSGISATDTQYF
d_gene: -; abundance: -; v_gene: TRBV14; j_gene: TRBJ1-3; CDR3nt: TGTGCCAGCAGCCAAGTCGGGGCAAGCTCTGGAAACACCATATATTTT; CDR3aa: CASSQVGASSGNTIYF
d_gene: -; abundance: few; v_gene: TRBV5-1; j_gene: TRBJ2-7; CDR3nt: TGCGCCAGCAGCTTGGACCGGGCCTACGAGCAGTACTTC; CDR3aa: CASSLDRAYEQYF
d_gene: TRBD1; abundance: -; v_gene: TRBV12-3/TRBV12-4; j_gene: TRBJ2-7; CDR3nt: TGTGCCAGCAGATCCGGGACAGGGGGTTACAAGCAGTACTTC; CDR3aa: CASRSGTGGYKQYF
d_gene: TRBD2; abundance: -; v_gene: TRBV11-2; j_gene: TRBJ2-1; CDR3nt: TGTGCCAGCAGCTTTACTAGCGGGAGTATCTTGGGGCAGTTCTTC; CDR3aa: CASSFTSGSILGQFF
d_gene: -; abundance: medium-sized; v_gene: TRBV5-6; j_gene: TRBJ2-1; CDR3nt: TGTGCCAGCAGCTCGGGCTGGCATGAGCAGTTCTTC; CDR3aa: CASSSGWHEQFF
d_gene: -; abundance: large; v_gene: TRBV19; j_gene: TRBJ2-1; CDR3nt: TGTGCCAGTAGTATAGGTCGGGGGTACAATGAGCAGTTCTTC; CDR3aa: CASSIGRGYNEQFF
d_gene: -; abundance: medium-sized; v_gene: TRBV29-1; j_gene: TRBJ1-4; CDR3nt: TGCAGCGTTGAGGGGACCGAGAGGGAAAAACTGTTTTTT; CDR3aa: CSVEGTEREKLFF
d_gene: TRBD2; abundance: few; v_gene: TRBV5-6; j_gene: TRBJ2-7; CDR3nt: TGTGCCAGCAGCTTCAACCAACAAGGACTAGCGGGGGCAATCTACGAGCAGTACTTC; CDR3aa: CASSFNQQGLAGAIYEQYF
d_gene: TRBD1; abundance: medium-sized; v_gene: TRBV29-1; j_gene: TRBJ2-7; CDR3nt: TGCAGCGTTGTAGGGGGACAGGCTTACGAGCAGTACTTC; CDR3aa: CSVVGGQAYEQYF
d_gene: TRBD2; abundance: few; v_gene: TRBV5-5; j_gene: TRBJ2-1; CDR3nt: TGTGCCAGCAGCCGCTGGCTAGCGGGATACGAGGAGCAGTTCTTC; CDR3aa: CASSRWLAGYEEQFF
d_gene: -; abundance: few; v_gene: TRBV5-1; j_gene: TRBJ2-7; CDR3nt: TGCGCCAGCAGCGACCGGCCCCCCTACGAGCAGTACTTC; CDR3aa: CASSDRPPYEQYF
d_gene: TRBD2; abundance: -; v_gene: TRBV13; j_gene: TRBJ2-1; CDR3nt: TGTGCCAGCAGCTTAGGGACGGGAGGGCCTAGGGATGAGCAGTTCTTC; CDR3aa: CASSLGTGGPRDEQFF
d_gene: -; abundance: few; v_gene: TRBV27; j_gene: TRBJ2-7; CDR3nt: TGTGCCAGCAGTTTAATCAACGAGCAGTACTTC; CDR3aa: CASSLINEQYF
d_gene: TRBD1; abundance: medium-sized; v_gene: TRBV6-5; j_gene: TRBJ1-6; CDR3nt: TGTGCCAGCAGTTATTCCCTACAGGGGGGGGGGCGGTTGAGGTCACCCCTCCACTTT; CDR3aa: CASSYSLQGGGRLRSPLHF
d_gene: -; abundance: -; v_gene: TRBV18; j_gene: TRBJ2-3; CDR3nt: TGTGCCAGCTCACCTCGAACGGCAGGTGGGACAGATACGCAGTATTTT; CDR3aa: CASSPRTAGGTDTQYF
d_gene: -; abundance: few; v_gene: TRBV30; j_gene: TRBJ2-5; CDR3nt: TGTGCCTGGAGTGTAAAGTCGTGGGGCAGCCAAGAGACCCAGTACTTC; CDR3aa: CAWSVKSWGSQETQYF
d_gene: -; abundance: -; v_gene: TRBV28; j_gene: TRBJ2-1; CDR3nt: TGTGCCAGCAGTTTTAGGCTGGCATCCTACAATGAGCAGTTCTTC; CDR3aa: CASSFRLASYNEQFF
d_gene: -; abundance: few; v_gene: TRBV6-2/TRBV6-3; j_gene: TRBJ2-7; CDR3nt: -; CDR3aa: CASTSGRRNEQYF
d_gene: TRBD2; abundance: -; v_gene: TRBV7-2; j_gene: TRBJ2-3; CDR3nt: TGTGCCAGCAGCTCGCGGAGGGGGACTAGCGGGAGGGAGCTCACAGATACGCAGTATTTT; CDR3aa: CASSSRRGTSGRELTDTQYF
d_gene: -; abundance: few; v_gene: TRBV12-3/TRBV12-4; j_gene: TRBJ1-1; CDR3nt: TGTGCCAGCACACAGGGAACTGAAGCTTTCTTT; CDR3aa: CASTQGTEAFF
d_gene: -; abundance: -; v_gene: TRBV6-1; j_gene: TRBJ2-3; CDR3nt: TGTGCCAGCAGTGAAGTTGGGGGCCACACAGATACGCAGTATTTT; CDR3aa: CASSEVGGHTDTQYF
d_gene: -; abundance: medium-sized; v_gene: TRBV10-3; j_gene: TRBJ2-3; CDR3nt: TGTGCCATCAGTATCCGAGATACGCAGTATTTT; CDR3aa: CAISIRDTQYF
d_gene: -; abundance: medium-sized; v_gene: TRBV15; j_gene: TRBJ2-3; CDR3nt: TGTGCCACCAGCAGAGCTCAGCGGAGCACAGATACGCAGTATTTT; CDR3aa: CATSRAQRSTDTQYF
d_gene: -; abundance: few; v_gene: TRBV12-3/TRBV12-4; j_gene: TRBJ2-7; CDR3nt: TGTGCCAGCAGTTTAGTGGCGCGAAGTAACGCCGAGCAGTACTTC; CDR3aa: CASSLVARSNAEQYF
d_gene: -; abundance: few; v_gene: TRBV5-5; j_gene: TRBJ2-7; CDR3nt: TGTGCCAGCAGCCCAAAGACAGGTATCTCCTACGAGCAGTACTTC; CDR3aa: CASSPKTGISYEQYF
d_gene: -; abundance: medium-sized; v_gene: TRBV19; j_gene: TRBJ2-3; CDR3nt: TGTGCCAGTAGAGGCCGGGACCAGCCCAGCACAGATACGCAGTATTTT; CDR3aa: CASRGRDQPSTDTQYF
d_gene: TRBD2; abundance: few; v_gene: TRBV20-1; j_gene: TRBJ2-1; CDR3nt: TGCAGTGCTTACGACGGCGGGCTAGCGGGAGCTCGGGAGCAGTTCTTC; CDR3aa: CSAYDGGLAGAREQFF
d_gene: TRBD2; abundance: few; v_gene: TRBV6-2/TRBV6-3; j_gene: TRBJ2-3; CDR3nt: TGTGCCAGCAGTTCCGGGAGGGATGGCCCAGATACGCAGTATTTT; CDR3aa: CASSSGRDGPDTQYF
d_gene: -; abundance: -; v_gene: TRBV5-4; j_gene: TRBJ2-1; CDR3nt: TGTGCCAGCAGCACCGTACAGGGACTGCTAGAAGGCGGTGAGCAGTTCTTC; CDR3aa: CASSTVQGLLEGGEQFF
d_gene: TRBD1; abundance: few; v_gene: TRBV6-4; j_gene: TRBJ1-5; CDR3nt: TGTGCCAGCAGCCTTCCCCGGGACAGACTCTATAGCAATCAGCCCCAGCATTTT; CDR3aa: CASSLPRDRLYSNQPQHF
d_gene: TRBD2; abundance: once; v_gene: TRBV20-1; j_gene: TRBJ2-7; CDR3nt: TGCAGTGCTAGAGATATCCTAGCGGGGGACTACGAGCAGTACTTC; CDR3aa: CSARDILAGDYEQYF
d_gene: -; abundance: -; v_gene: TRBV5-4; j_gene: TRBJ2-1; CDR3nt: TGTGCCAGCACCCTGGGCAGCGGGCATTACAATGAGCAGTTCTTC; CDR3aa: CASTLGSGHYNEQFF
d_gene: -; abundance: medium-sized; v_gene: TRBV30; j_gene: TRBJ2-3; CDR3nt: TGTGCCTGGAGTTATACCATCAGGACAGATACGCAGTATTTT; CDR3aa: CAWSYTIRTDTQYF
d_gene: -; abundance: medium-sized; v_gene: TRBV29-1; j_gene: TRBJ2-5; CDR3nt: TGCAGCGTTGACGGTTTGCAGCATGGAAACCTCCAAGAGACCCAGTACTTC; CDR3aa: CSVDGLQHGNLQETQYF
d_gene: TRBD1; abundance: few; v_gene: TRBV27; j_gene: TRBJ1-1; CDR3nt: TGTGCCAGCACCCCAGTCAGGGGGCCGGGCACTGAAGCTTTCTTT; CDR3aa: CASTPVRGPGTEAFF
d_gene: TRBD2; abundance: medium-sized; v_gene: TRBV19; j_gene: TRBJ2-1; CDR3nt: TGTGCCAGTAGTAAGACTAGCGGGTTTGTAGAGCAGTTCTTC; CDR3aa: CASSKTSGFVEQFF
d_gene: TRBD2; abundance: -; v_gene: TRBV7-2; j_gene: TRBJ2-3; CDR3nt: TGTGCCAGCAGCTACCGGGTGGGAGGGTACACAGATACGCAGTATTTT; CDR3aa: CASSYRVGGYTDTQYF